The clone carrying this T cell receptor beta chain was observed a few times. As yet, its antigen is unknown. PCR involved 60 Vbeta and 13 Jbeta primers. The repertoire was sequenced with immunoSEQ multiplex PCR; TCRdb's copy has only in-frame clones and lacks some. The sample has 180,000 or so clones, roughly 8.7% seen once; the top ten hold approximately 1.5%. The data were taken from a study of cytomegalovirus exposure and HLA in healthy donors. Study observations and caveats: Productive rates of about 90% or about 30% were seen for most TCR beta V segments in an earlier analysis.

Germline CDR1 and CDR2: MNHEY and SVGAGI. V lost 5 bases to trimming and J lost 14 bases; unmatched junction nucleotides: 14. CDR3 length: 14 residues. The specimen sequenced was PBMCs. V gene TRBV6-5 combines with J gene TRBJ2-3, with 9 nucleotides matching TRBD2. This sequence was found in a woman in her twenties or thirties in good health and CMV-seropositive. CDR3 residues: CASSRSGRGANLYF. The CDR3 nucleotides read TGTGCCAGCAGTCGTAGCGGGAGAGGGGCGAACCTGTATTTT.